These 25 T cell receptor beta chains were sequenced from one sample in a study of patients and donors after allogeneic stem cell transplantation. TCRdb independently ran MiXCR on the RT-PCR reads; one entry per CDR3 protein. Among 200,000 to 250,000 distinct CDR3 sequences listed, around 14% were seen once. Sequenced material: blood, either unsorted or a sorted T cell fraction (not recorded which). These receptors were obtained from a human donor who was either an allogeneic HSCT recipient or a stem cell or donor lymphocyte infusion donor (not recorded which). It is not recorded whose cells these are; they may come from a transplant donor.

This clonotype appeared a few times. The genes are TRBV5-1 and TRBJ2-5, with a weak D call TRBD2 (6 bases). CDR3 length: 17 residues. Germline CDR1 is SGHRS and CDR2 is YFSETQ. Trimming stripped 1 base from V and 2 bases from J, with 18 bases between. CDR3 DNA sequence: TGCGCCAGCAGCTTGTTGGCGGGGAGCACCTCTCAAGAGACCCAGTACTTC. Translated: CASSLLAGSTSQETQYF. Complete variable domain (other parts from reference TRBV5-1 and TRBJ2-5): KAGVTQTPRYLIKTRGQQVTLSCSPISGHRSVSWYQQTPGQGLQFLFEYFSETQRNKGNFPGRFSGRQFSNSRSEMNVSTLELGDSALYLCASSLLAGSTSQETQYFGPGTRLLVL.

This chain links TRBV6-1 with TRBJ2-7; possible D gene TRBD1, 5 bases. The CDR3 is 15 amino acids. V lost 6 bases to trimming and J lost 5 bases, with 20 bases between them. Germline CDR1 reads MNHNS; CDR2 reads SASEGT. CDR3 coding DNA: TGTGCCAGCAGATCCTTGGGGCAGGGTAGCCACGAGCAGTACTTC. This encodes CASRSLGQGSHEQYF.

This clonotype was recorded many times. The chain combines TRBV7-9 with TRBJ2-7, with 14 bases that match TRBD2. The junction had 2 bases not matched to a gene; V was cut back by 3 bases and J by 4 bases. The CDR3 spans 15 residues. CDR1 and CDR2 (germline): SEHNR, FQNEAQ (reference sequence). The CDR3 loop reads CASSLGLAGVYEQYF. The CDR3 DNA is TGTGCCAGCAGCTTGGGACTAGCGGGAGTGTACGAGCAGTACTTC.

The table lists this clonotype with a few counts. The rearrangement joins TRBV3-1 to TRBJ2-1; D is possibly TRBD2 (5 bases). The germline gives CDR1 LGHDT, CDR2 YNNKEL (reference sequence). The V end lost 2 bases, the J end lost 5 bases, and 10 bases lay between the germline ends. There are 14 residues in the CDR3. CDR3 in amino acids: CASSQSLANNEQFF. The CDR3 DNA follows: TGTGCCAGCAGCCAAAGTCTAGCCAACAATGAGCAGTTCTTC.

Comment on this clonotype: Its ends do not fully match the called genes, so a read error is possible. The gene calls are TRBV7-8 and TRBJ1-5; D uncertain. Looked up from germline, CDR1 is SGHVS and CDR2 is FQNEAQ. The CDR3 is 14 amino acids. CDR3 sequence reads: CASSLATENQTQHF. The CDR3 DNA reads TGTGCCAGCAGCTTAGCCACAGAAAATCAGACCCAGCATTTT.

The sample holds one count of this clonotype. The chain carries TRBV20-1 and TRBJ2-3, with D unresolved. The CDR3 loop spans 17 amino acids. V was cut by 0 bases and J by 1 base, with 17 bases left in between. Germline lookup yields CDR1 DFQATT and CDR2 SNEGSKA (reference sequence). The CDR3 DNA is TGCAGTGCTAGAGAACCCTGGGGTAGCCCGCGCACAGATACGCAGTATTTT. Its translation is CSAREPWGSPRTDTQYF.

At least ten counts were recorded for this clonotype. The CDR3 loop reads CASGGGAHGYEQYF. The CDR3 coding sequence is TGTGCCAGCGGCGGGGGGGCGCACGGCTACGAGCAGTACTTC. The V gene is TRBV2, the J gene TRBJ2-7; 9 nucleotides line up with TRBD2. The CDR3 runs 14 residues. V lost 8 bases and J lost 3; bases outside the gene matches: 8. Germline lookup yields CDR1 SNHLY and CDR2 FYNNEI.

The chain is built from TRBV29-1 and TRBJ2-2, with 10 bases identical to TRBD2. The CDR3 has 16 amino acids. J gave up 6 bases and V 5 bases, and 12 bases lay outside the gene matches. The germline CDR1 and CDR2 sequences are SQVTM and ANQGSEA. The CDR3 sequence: CSVLGVAGGLSGELFF. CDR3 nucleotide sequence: TGCAGCGTTTTAGGGGTAGCGGGAGGTTTATCCGGGGAGCTGTTTTTT.

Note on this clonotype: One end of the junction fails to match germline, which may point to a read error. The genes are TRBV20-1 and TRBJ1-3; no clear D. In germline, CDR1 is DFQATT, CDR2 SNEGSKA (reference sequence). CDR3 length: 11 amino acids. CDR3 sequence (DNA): TGCAGTGCCAGAGAGGGAAACACCATATATTTT. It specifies CSAREGNTIYF.

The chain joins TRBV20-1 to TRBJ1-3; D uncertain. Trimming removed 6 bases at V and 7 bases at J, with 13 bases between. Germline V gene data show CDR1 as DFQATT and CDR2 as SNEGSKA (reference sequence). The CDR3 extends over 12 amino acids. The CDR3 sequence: CSAPASGNTIYF. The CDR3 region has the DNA TGCAGTGCACCTGCCTCCGGGAACACCATATATTTT.

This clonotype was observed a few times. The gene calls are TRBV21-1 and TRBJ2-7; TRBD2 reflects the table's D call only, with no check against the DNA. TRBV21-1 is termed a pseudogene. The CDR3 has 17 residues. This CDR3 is CASSKVRGRPCSYEQYF. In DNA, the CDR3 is TGTGCCAGCAGCAAAGTACGGGGGAGGCCTTGCTCCTACGAGCAGTACTTC.

CDR3 bases: TGTGCCAGCAGGCAAGACGGACAGAAAAACACTGAAGCTTTCTTT. It codes for CASRQDGQKNTEAFF. V and J are TRBV6-1 and TRBJ1-1, with D possibly being TRBD1 (6 bases). This CDR3 region has 15 residues. V lost 6 bases to trimming and J lost 2 bases, with 16 bases between them. Germline-derived CDR1 and CDR2 are MNHNS and SASEGT.

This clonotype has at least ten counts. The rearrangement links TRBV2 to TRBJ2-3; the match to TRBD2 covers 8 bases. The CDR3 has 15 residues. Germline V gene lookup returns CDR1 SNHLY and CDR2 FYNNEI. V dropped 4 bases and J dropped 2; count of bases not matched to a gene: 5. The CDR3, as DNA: TGTGCCAGCAGTGGGGATAGCGGGGTCACAGATACGCAGTATTTT. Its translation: CASSGDSGVTDTQYF.

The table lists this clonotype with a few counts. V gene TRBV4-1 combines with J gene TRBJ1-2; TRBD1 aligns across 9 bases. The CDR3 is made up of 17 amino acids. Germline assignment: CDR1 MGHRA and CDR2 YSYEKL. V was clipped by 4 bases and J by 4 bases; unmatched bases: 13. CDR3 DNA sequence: TGCGCCAGCAGCCCTGGGACAGGGCTCCTGTACCCCTATGGCTACACCTTC. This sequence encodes CASSPGTGLLYPYGYTF.

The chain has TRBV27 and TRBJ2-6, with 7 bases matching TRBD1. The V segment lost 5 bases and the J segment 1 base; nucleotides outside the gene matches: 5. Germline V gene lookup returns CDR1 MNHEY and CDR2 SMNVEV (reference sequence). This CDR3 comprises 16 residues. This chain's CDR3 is CASSASTGSGANVLTF. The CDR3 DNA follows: TGTGCCAGCAGTGCTTCGACAGGGTCTGGGGCCAACGTCCTGACTTTC.

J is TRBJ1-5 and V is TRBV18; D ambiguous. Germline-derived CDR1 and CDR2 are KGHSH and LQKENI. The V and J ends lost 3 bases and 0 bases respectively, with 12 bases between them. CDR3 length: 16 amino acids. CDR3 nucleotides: TGTGCCAGCTCACCCCAGACCGGGAGTAGCAATCAGCCCCAGCATTTT. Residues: CASSPQTGSSNQPQHF.

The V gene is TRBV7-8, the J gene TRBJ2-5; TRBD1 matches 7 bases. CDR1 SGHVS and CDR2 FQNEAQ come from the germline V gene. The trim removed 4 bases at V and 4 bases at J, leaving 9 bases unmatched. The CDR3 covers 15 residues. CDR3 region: CASSWRQGPPETQYF. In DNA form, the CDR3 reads TGTGCCAGCAGCTGGAGACAGGGTCCTCCAGAGACCCAGTACTTC.

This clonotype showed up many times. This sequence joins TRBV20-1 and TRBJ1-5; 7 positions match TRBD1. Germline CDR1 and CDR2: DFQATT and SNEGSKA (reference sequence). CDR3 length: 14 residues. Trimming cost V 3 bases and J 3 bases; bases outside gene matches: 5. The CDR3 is CSARWDRPNQPQHF. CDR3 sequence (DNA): TGCAGTGCTAGGTGGGACAGACCCAATCAGCCCCAGCATTTT.

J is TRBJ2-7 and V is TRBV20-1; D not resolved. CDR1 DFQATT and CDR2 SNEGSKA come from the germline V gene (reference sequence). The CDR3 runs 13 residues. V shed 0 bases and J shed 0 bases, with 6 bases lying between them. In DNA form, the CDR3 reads TGCAGTGCTAGAGAGCCTTACTCCTACGAGCAGTACTTC. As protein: CSAREPYSYEQYF.

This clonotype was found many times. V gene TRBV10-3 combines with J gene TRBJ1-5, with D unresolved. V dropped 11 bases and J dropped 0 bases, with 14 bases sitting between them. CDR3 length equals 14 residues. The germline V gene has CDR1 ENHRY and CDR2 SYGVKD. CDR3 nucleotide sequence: TGTGCCTCTGGGGAGTCCAATAGCAATCAGCCCCAGCATTTT. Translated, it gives CASGESNSNQPQHF.

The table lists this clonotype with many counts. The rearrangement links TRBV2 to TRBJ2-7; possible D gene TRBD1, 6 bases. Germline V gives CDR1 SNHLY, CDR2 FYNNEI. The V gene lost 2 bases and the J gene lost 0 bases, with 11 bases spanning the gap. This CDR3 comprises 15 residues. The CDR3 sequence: CASSEPDRSSYEQYF. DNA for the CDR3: TGTGCCAGCAGTGAACCCGACAGGTCCTCCTACGAGCAGTACTTC. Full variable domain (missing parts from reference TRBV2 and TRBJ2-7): EPEVTQTPSHQVTQMGQEVILRCVPISNHLYFYWYRQILGQKVEFLVSFYNNEISEKSEIFDDQFSVERPDGSNFTLKIRSTKLEDSAMYFCASSEPDRSSYEQYFGPGTRLTVT.

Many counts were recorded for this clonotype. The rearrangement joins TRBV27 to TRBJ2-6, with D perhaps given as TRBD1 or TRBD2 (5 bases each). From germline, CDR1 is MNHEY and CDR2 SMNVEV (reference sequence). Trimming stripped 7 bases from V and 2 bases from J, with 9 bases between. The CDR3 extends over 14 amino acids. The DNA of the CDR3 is TGTGCCAGCAAAGAGGGGACTGGGGCCAACGTCCTGACTTTC. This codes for CASKEGTGANVLTF.

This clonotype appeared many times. This chain's CDR3 is CASSVGQDEKLFF. CDR3 coding DNA: TGTGCCAGCAGCGTAGGACAGGATGAAAAACTGTTTTTT. The chain employs TRBV6-1 and TRBJ1-4, with TRBD1 matching 7 bases. V lost 6 bases and J lost 6; bases outside the gene matches: 4. Germline loops: CDR1 MNHNS, CDR2 SASEGT. The CDR3 has 13 amino acids.

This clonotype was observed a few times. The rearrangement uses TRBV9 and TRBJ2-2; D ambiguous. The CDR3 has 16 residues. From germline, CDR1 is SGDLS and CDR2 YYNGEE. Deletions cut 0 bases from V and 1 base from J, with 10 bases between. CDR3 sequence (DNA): TGTGCCAGCAGCGTAGTGGGGTTCAGGAACACCGGGGAGCTGTTTTTT. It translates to CASSVVGFRNTGELFF.

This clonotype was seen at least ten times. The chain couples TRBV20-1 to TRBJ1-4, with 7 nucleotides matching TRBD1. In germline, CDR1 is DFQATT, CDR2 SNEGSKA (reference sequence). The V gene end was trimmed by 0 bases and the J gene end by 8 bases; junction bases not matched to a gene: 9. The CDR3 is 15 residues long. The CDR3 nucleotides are TGCAGTGCTAGAGATAAAGAGACAGGGTTAGAAAAACTGTTTTTT. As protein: CSARDKETGLEKLFF.